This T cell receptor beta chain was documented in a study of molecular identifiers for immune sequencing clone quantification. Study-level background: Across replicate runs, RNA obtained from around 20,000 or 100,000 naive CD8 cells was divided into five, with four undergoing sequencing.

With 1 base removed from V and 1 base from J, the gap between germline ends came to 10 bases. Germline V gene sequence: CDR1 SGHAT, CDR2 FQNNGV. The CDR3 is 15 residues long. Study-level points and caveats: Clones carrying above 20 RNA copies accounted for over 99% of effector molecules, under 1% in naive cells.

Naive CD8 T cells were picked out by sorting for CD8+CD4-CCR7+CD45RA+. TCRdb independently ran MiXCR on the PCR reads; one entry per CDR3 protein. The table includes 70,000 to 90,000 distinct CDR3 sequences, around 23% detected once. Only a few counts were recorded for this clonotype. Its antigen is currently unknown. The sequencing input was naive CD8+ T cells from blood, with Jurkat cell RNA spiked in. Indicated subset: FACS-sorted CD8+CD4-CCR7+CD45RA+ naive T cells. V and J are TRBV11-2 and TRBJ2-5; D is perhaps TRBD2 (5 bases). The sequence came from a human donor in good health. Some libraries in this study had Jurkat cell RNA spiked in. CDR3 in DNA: TGTGCCAGCAGCTTAGGAGGGTGGACCCAAGAGACCCAGTACTTC. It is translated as CASSLGGWTQETQYF.